This TCR beta chain came from a study of response to subunit inactivated influenza vaccine. TCRdb reanalysed the RT-PCR reads using MiXCR and keeps one entry per CDR3 protein. The profile shows 530,000 or so distinct CDR3 sequences, 10% to 15% of them singletons. Findings and caveats of the study: Few additional T cells are recruited per seasonal influenza vaccination, authors suggested.

Germline loops: CDR1 ENHRY, CDR2 SYGVKD. V dropped 6 bases and J dropped 0 bases, with 8 bases sitting between them. The CDR3 is 13 amino acids. In regard to this clonotype: Its antigen is unknown.

Sequenced material: PBMCs from blood, taken on the day of vaccination. The clonotype originates from a man aged 50 to 60 who received an inactivated influenza vaccine. The chain combines TRBV10-3 with TRBJ2-5; D is unclear. CDR3 nucleotide sequence: TGTGCCATCAGCCCTCCTTACCAAGAGACCCAGTACTTC. It encodes CAISPPYQETQYF.